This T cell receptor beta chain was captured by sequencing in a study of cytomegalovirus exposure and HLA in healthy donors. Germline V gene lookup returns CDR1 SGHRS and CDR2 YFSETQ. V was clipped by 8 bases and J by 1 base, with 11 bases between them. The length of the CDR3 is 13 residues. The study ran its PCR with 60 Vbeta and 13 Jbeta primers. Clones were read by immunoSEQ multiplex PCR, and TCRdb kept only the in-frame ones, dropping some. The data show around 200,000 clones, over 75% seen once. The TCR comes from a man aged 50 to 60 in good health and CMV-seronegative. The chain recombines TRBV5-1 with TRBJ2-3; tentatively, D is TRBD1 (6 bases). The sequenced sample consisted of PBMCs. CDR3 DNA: TGCGCCAGTTACGAGGGGGGCACAGATACGCAGTATTTT. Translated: CASYEGGTDTQYF.